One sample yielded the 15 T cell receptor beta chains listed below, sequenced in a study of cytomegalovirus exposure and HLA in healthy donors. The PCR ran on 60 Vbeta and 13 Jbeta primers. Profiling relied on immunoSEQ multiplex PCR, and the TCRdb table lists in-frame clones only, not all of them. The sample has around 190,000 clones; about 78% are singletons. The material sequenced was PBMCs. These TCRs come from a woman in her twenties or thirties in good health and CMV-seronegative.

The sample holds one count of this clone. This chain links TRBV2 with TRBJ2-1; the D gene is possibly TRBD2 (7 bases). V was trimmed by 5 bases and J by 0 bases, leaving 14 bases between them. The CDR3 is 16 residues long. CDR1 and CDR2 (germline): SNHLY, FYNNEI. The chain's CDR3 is CASSRGASSSYNEQFF. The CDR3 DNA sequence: TGTGCCAGCAGTCGGGGGGCCTCGAGCTCCTACAATGAGCAGTTCTTC.

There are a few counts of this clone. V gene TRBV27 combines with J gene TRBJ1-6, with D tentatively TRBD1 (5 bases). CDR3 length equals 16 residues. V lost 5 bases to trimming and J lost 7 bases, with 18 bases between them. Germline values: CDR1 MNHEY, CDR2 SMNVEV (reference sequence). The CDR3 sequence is CASSGGGIGNNSPLHF. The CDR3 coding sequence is TGTGCCAGCAGTGGGGGGGGTATAGGAAACAATTCACCCCTCCACTTT.

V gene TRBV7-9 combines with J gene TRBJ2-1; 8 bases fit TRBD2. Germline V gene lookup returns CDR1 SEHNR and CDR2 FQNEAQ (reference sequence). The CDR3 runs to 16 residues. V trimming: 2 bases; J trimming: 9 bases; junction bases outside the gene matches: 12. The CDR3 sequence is CASSLLMVAGNREQFF. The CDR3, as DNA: TGTGCCAGCAGCTTACTTATGGTAGCGGGAAATCGTGAGCAGTTCTTC.

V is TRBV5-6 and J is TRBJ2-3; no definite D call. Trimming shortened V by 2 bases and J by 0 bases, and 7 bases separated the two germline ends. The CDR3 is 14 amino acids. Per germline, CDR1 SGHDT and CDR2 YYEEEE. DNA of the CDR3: TGTGCCAGCAGCTTCCTCGCGAGCACAGATACGCAGTATTTT. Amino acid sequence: CASSFLASTDTQYF.

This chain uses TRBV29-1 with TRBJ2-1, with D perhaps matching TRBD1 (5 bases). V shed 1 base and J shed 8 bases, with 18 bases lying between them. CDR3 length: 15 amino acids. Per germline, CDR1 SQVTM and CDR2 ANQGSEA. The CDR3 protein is CSVEVVYQAGYEQFF. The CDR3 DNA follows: TGCAGCGTTGAAGTCGTTTATCAGGCAGGGTATGAGCAGTTCTTC.

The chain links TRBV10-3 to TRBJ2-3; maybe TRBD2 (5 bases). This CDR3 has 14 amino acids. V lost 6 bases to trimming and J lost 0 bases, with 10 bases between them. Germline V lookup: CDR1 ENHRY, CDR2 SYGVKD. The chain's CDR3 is CAIRSGTSTDTQYF. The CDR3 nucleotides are TGTGCCATCAGGAGCGGAACTAGCACAGATACGCAGTATTTT.

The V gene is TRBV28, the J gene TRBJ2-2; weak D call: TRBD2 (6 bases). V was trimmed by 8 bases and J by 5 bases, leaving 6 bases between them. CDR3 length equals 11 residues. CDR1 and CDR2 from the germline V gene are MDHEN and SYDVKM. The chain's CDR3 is CASAGTGELFF. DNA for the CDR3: TGTGCCAGCGCGGGAACCGGGGAGCTGTTTTTT.

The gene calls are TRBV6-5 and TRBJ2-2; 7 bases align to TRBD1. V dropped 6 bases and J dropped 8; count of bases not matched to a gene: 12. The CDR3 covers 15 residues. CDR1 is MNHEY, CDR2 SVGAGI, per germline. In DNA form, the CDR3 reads TGTGCCAGCAGGCAACTCGGGACAGTCAAAGGGGAGCTGTTTTTT. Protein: CASRQLGTVKGELFF.

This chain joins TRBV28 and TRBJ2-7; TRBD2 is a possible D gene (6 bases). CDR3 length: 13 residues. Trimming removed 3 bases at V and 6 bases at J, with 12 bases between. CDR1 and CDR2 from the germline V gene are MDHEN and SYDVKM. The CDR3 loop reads CASSLGGRSEQYF. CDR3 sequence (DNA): TGTGCCAGCAGTTTGGGTGGGAGGAGCGAGCAGTACTTC.

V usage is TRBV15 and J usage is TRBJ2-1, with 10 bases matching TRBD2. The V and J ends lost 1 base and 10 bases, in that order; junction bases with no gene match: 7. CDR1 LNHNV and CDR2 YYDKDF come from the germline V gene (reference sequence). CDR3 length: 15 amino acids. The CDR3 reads CATSRANSGRSEQFF. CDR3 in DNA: TGTGCCACCAGCAGAGCCAATAGCGGGAGGTCAGAGCAGTTCTTC.

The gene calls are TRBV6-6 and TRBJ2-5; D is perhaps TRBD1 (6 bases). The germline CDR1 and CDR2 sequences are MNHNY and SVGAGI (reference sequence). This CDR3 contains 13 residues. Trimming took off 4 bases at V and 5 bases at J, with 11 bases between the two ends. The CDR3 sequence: CASSFQGWETQYF. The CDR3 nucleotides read TGTGCCAGCAGTTTTCAGGGGTGGGAGACCCAGTACTTC.

CDR3 loop: CASSQREGSSYEQYF. The CDR3 region has the DNA TGTGCCAGCAGTCAGCGGGAGGGAAGCTCCTACGAGCAGTACTTC. V and J are TRBV2 and TRBJ2-7; 10 nucleotides match TRBD2. Looked up from germline, CDR1 is SNHLY and CDR2 is FYNNEI. With 5 bases clipped from V and 0 bases from J, the junction kept 4 bases outside the gene matches. CDR3 length: 15 amino acids. The full variable domain, its missing parts supplied by reference TRBV2 and TRBJ2-7, is EPEVTQTPSHQVTQMGQEVILRCVPISNHLYFYWYRQILGQKVEFLVSFYNNEISEKSEIFDDQFSVERPDGSNFTLKIRSTKLEDSAMYFCASSQREGSSYEQYFGPGTRLTVT.

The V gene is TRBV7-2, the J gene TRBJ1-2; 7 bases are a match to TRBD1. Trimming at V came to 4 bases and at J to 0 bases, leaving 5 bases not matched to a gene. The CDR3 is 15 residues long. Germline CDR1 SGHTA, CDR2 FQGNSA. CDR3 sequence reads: CASSYSGTANYGYTF. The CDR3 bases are TGTGCCAGCAGCTACTCCGGGACAGCTAACTATGGCTACACCTTC.

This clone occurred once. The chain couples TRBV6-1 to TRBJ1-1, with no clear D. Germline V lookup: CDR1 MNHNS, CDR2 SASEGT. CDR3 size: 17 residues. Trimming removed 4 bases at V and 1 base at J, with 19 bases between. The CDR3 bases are TGTGCCAGCAGTGTTCTTCCTCCCAGTCCTCGGAACACTGAAGCTTTCTTT. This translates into CASSVLPPSPRNTEAFF.

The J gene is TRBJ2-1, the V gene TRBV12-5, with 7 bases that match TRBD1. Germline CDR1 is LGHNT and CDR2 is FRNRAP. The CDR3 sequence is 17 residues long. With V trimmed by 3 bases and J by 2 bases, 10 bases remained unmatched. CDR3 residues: CASGFGYDRVTYNEQFF. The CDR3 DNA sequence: TGTGCTAGTGGTTTCGGGTATGACAGGGTGACCTACAATGAGCAGTTCTTC.